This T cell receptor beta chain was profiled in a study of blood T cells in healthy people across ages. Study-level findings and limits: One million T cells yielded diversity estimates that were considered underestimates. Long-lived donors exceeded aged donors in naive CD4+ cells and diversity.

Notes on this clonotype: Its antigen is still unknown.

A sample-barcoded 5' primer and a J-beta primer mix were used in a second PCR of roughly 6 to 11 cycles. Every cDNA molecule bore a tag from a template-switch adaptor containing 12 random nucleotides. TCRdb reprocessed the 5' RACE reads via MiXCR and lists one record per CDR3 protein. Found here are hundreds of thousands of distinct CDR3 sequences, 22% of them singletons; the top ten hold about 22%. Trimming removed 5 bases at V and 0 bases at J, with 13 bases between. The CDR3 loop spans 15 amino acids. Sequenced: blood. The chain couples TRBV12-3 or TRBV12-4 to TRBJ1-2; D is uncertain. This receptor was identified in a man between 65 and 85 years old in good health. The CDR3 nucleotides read TGTGCCAGCAGTCTTCGACTGCTAGCTAACTATGGCTACACCTTC. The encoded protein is CASSLRLLANYGYTF.